The 10 T cell receptor beta chains presented below share a single source sample, sequenced in a study of T-cell reconstitution after alpha-beta-depleted transplantation in children. TCRbeta library construction was performed incorporating unique molecular identifiers. Each CDR3 protein gets one entry after TCRdb re-called the PCR reads with MiXCR. The sample has more than 450,000 distinct CDR3 sequences; about 16% are singletons. Sequenced material: PBMCs from the stem cell graft donor, taken from the stem cell graft. The receptors were sampled from a human donor who donated a stem cell graft to a child with acute lymphoblastic leukemia.

This clonotype occurred a few times. The genes are TRBV5-1 and TRBJ1-5; D is perhaps TRBD1 (5 bases). V was shortened by 4 bases and J by 4 bases, with 15 bases between the two germline ends. This CDR3 comprises 15 residues. The germline V gene has CDR1 SGHRS and CDR2 YFSETQ. The CDR3 region is CASSPGEGRNQPQHF. For the CDR3, the DNA is TGCGCCAGCAGCCCGGGGGAGGGGCGTAATCAGCCCCAGCATTTT.

This clonotype occurred many times. One junction end does not reproduce the germline sequence, and a read error may be involved. CDR3 amino acids: CASSDGGYEQYF. In DNA, the CDR3 is TGCGCCAGCAGTGACGGAGGCTACGAGCAGTACTTC. The chain combines TRBV7-6 with TRBJ2-7; D is possibly TRBD2 (5 bases). From germline, CDR1 is SGHVS and CDR2 FNYEAQ. The CDR3 has 12 residues.

V and J are TRBV5-1 and TRBJ2-3, with 8 bases fitting TRBD2. This CDR3 is built from 16 residues. Trimming at V came to 0 bases and at J to 1 base, leaving 4 bases not matched to a gene. Germline CDR1 reads SGHRS; CDR2 reads YFSETQ. The CDR3 nucleotides read TGCGCCAGCAGCTTGGCGACTAGCGCGGGCACAGATACGCAGTATTTT. Translated: CASSLATSAGTDTQYF.

The chain combines TRBV5-1 with TRBJ1-2, with TRBD1 identical over 9 bases. CDR3 length equals 18 residues. Germline V gene lookup returns CDR1 SGHRS and CDR2 YFSETQ. V lost 4 bases and J lost 6; bases outside the gene matches: 19. The CDR3 region is CASSPEMWETGGRDGYTF. The CDR3 nucleotides read TGCGCCAGCAGCCCTGAGATGTGGGAAACAGGGGGCAGGGATGGCTACACCTTC. The full variable domain, its missing parts supplied by reference TRBV5-1 and TRBJ1-2, is KAGVTQTPRYLIKTRGQQVTLSCSPISGHRSVSWYQQTPGQGLQFLFEYFSETQRNKGNFPGRFSGRQFSNSRSEMNVSTLELGDSALYLCASSPEMWETGGRDGYTFGSGTRLTVV.

This clonotype was observed a handful of times. The chain joins TRBV5-1 to TRBJ2-1, with 12 bases lining up with TRBD1. The CDR3 has 16 residues. J gave up 6 bases and V 3 bases, and 7 bases lay outside the gene matches. Germline V lookup: CDR1 SGHRS, CDR2 YFSETQ. In DNA, the CDR3 is TGCGCCAGCAGCTATACCGGGACAGGGGGCATCAATGAGCAGTTCTTC. Protein sequence: CASSYTGTGGINEQFF.

The gene calls are TRBV29-1 and TRBJ1-5; maybe TRBD1 (6 bases). Per the germline V gene, CDR1 is SQVTM and CDR2 is ANQGSEA. The CDR3 length is 18 residues. V gave up 7 bases and J gave up 0 bases, with 25 bases separating them. The CDR3 bases are TGCAGCGCGAAATTTCAACAGGGAGGCACTTATAGCAATCAGCCCCAGCATTTT. This sequence encodes CSAKFQQGGTYSNQPQHF.

CDR3 nucleotides: TGTGCCAGCAGTTTAGGGAGCGGGGAGGCAGCCAAAAACATTCAGTACTTC. It encodes CASSLGSGEAAKNIQYF. The rearrangement links TRBV28 to TRBJ2-4, with TRBD2 matching over 7 bases. CDR1 and CDR2 from the germline V gene are MDHEN and SYDVKM. This CDR3 contains 17 residues. The V gene end was trimmed by 2 bases and the J gene end by 0 bases; junction bases not matched to a gene: 7.

This clonotype turned up a few times. The chain uses TRBV20-1 and TRBJ2-7; no definite D call. The CDR3 contains 12 residues. The V gene lost 0 bases and the J gene lost 7 bases, with 10 bases spanning the gap. The germline V gene has CDR1 DFQATT and CDR2 SNEGSKA (reference sequence). The CDR3 DNA is TGCAGTGCTAGAGAGTCCCTCGGGGAGCAGTACTTC. The encoded protein is CSARESLGEQYF.

This clonotype was counted a few times. V and J are TRBV20-1 and TRBJ2-1, with D unresolved. Trimming shortened V by 6 bases and J by 3 bases, and 15 bases separated the two germline ends. In germline, CDR1 is DFQATT, CDR2 SNEGSKA (reference sequence). This CDR3 has 14 amino acids. In DNA, the CDR3 is TGCAGTGCCCTGAACTGGCGGTTCTACAATGAGCAGTTCTTC. The encoded protein is CSALNWRFYNEQFF.

The rearrangement uses TRBV30 and TRBJ2-3; either TRBD1 or TRBD2 may supply D (5 bases each). V lost 5 bases and J 2 bases, leaving 26 bases between the germline ends. CDR3 size: 18 residues. Germline V CDR1 and CDR2: GTSNPN, SVGIG (reference sequence). The DNA for the CDR3 is TGTGCCTGGCAGAGGGGAATTAATCCTATCCAAAACACAGATACGCAGTATTTT. This encodes CAWQRGINPIQNTDTQYF.